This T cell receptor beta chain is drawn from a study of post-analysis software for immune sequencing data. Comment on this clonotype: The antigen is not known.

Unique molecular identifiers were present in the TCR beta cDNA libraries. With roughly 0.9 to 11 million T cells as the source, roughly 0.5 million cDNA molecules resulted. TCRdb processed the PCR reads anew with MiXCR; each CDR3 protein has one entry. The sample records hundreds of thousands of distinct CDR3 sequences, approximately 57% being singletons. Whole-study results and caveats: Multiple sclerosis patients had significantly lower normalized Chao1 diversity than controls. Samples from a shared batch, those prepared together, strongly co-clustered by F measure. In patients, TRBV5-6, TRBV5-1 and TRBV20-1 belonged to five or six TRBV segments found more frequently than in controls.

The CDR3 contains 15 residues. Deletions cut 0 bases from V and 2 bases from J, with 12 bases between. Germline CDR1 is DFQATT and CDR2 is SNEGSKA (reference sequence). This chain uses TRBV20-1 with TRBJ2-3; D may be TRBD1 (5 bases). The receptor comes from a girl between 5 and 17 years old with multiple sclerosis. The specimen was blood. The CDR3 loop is CSARDIVRDTDTQYF. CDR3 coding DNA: TGCAGTGCTAGAGATATCGTCAGGGACACAGATACGCAGTATTTT.